These 28 T cell receptor beta chains share one sample of origin, sequenced in a study of neurological immune-mediated disorders. TCRdb re-called the 5' RACE reads with MiXCR, one entry per CDR3 protein. Of 20,000 to 30,000 distinct CDR3 sequences listed, over 5% are singletons. Sequencing was performed on PBMCs. Source of these receptors: a middle-aged woman in good health.

This clonotype has at least ten counts. This chain joins TRBV3-1 and TRBJ2-7; 8 nucleotides align to TRBD1. Germline V gene data show CDR1 as LGHDT and CDR2 as YNNKEL (reference sequence). Losses at the gene ends were 0 bases for V and 6 bases for J; bases not matched to a gene: 7. The CDR3 sequence is 15 residues long. The CDR3 DNA is TGTGCCAGCAGCCAAGAGGGGGGACAGGCCAGCGAGCAGTACTTC. Translated, it gives CASSQEGGQASEQYF.

This clonotype has ten or more counts. The V call is TRBV7-2, the J call TRBJ2-7; a possible D gene is TRBD2 (5 bases). CDR1 is SGHTA, CDR2 FQGNSA, per germline. Trimming took 4 bases from V and 3 from J, leaving 13 bases between them. This CDR3 comprises 14 residues. In nucleotides, the CDR3 is TGTGCCAGCAGCTCCCCGGGGAGAAACTACGAGCAGTACTTC. Translating it yields CASSSPGRNYEQYF.

This clonotype has a count of ten or more. The rearrangement uses TRBV3-1 and TRBJ2-2, with no clear D. Trimming pared 1 base from V and 2 bases from J, leaving 8 bases between. The CDR3 covers 15 residues. Germline V gene sequence: CDR1 LGHDT, CDR2 YNNKEL (reference sequence). The chain's CDR3 is CASSQGTVNTGELFF. CDR3 coding DNA: TGTGCCAGCAGCCAAGGGACGGTCAACACCGGGGAGCTGTTTTTT.

This clonotype was observed many times. The chain uses TRBV20-1 and TRBJ1-4, with D hard to call. The CDR3 covers 14 residues. Trimming shortened V by 0 bases and J by 5 bases, and 10 bases separated the two germline ends. Germline V gene lookup returns CDR1 DFQATT and CDR2 SNEGSKA (reference sequence). CDR3 sequence (DNA): TGCAGTGCTAGAGATTCCCGCGGAAATGAAAAACTGTTTTTT. This sequence encodes CSARDSRGNEKLFF.

Many counts were recorded for this clonotype. The chain couples TRBV5-1 to TRBJ2-7; D uncertain. The CDR3 extends over 13 amino acids. Germline loops: CDR1 SGHRS, CDR2 YFSETQ. V was cut by 0 bases and J by 0 bases, with 4 bases left in between. CDR3 loop: CASSLETSYEQYF. In DNA, the CDR3 is TGCGCCAGCAGCTTGGAAACCTCCTACGAGCAGTACTTC.

Sample share makes this clonotype medium-sized. The rearrangement joins TRBV12-3 or TRBV12-4 to TRBJ2-1; D not resolved. This CDR3 contains 15 residues. Trimming shortened V by 3 bases and J by 4 bases, and 13 bases separated the two germline ends. CDR3 amino acids: CASSFARARYNEQFF. CDR3 nucleotides: TGTGCCAGCAGTTTCGCCCGGGCCCGTTACAATGAGCAGTTCTTC.

This clonotype was seen repeatedly, ten times or more. This rearrangement joins TRBV10-3 to TRBJ2-1; TRBD2 agrees at 9 bases. The V and J ends lost 4 bases and 3 bases, in that order; junction bases with no gene match: 7. This CDR3 region has 16 residues. The V gene's germline CDR1 is ENHRY and CDR2 SYGVKD. DNA of the CDR3: TGTGCCATCAGTGCGGTAGCGGGAGCGGGCTACAATGAGCAGTTCTTC. This encodes CAISAVAGAGYNEQFF.

This clonotype was detected ten times or more. The rearrangement uses TRBV5-1 and TRBJ2-3; weak D call: TRBD1 (5 bases). Deletions cut 4 bases from V and 0 bases from J, with 12 bases between. The CDR3 is made up of 15 amino acids. Germline CDR1 SGHRS, CDR2 YFSETQ. The CDR3 loop is CASSPSDRSTDTQYF. For the CDR3, the DNA is TGCGCCAGCAGCCCCTCTGACAGAAGCACAGATACGCAGTATTTT.

In its sample, this clonotype was seen many times. The rearrangement uses TRBV10-1 and TRBJ2-3, with D unresolved. This CDR3 is built from 13 residues. The germline V gene encodes CDR1 WNHNN and CDR2 SYGVQD (reference sequence). Trimming removed 5 bases at V and 2 bases at J, with 8 bases between. The CDR3 DNA reads as TGCGCCAGCAGTAACGGCCTCACAGATACGCAGTATTTT. Its protein product is CASSNGLTDTQYF.

The table lists this clonotype with many counts. This chain uses TRBV3-1 with TRBJ1-1; D not certain. This CDR3 comprises 13 residues. The V end was cut by 4 bases, the J end by 8 bases, with 14 bases between. Germline V gene data show CDR1 as LGHDT and CDR2 as YNNKEL (reference sequence). CDR3 DNA sequence: TGTGCCAGCAGCCGGTATGGAGAGAACGAAGCTTTCTTT. This gives the protein CASSRYGENEAFF.

This clonotype was observed many times. This sequence joins TRBV7-6 and TRBJ2-5, with 7 bases aligning to TRBD2. With 3 bases clipped from V and 5 bases from J, the junction kept 21 bases outside the gene matches. CDR3 length equals 19 residues. Germline CDR1 and CDR2: SGHVS and FNYEAQ. CDR3 sequence: CASSFPGDSGFSGRETQYF. The DNA for the CDR3 is TGTGCCAGCAGCTTCCCGGGGGATAGCGGGTTCTCAGGGAGGGAGACCCAGTACTTC.

There are many counts of this clonotype. J is TRBJ2-1 and V is TRBV20-1, with D possibly matching TRBD2 (5 bases). Germline lookup yields CDR1 DFQATT and CDR2 SNEGSKA (reference sequence). V lost 1 base to trimming and J lost 8 bases, with 15 bases between them. The length of the CDR3 is 14 residues. DNA for the CDR3: TGCAGTGCTAGAGCCCGGTTTGAGGGATATGAGCAGTTCTTC. It yields the protein CSARARFEGYEQFF.

There are many counts of this clonotype. This chain uses TRBV5-1 with TRBJ2-2; 9 positions agree with TRBD2. The length of the CDR3 is 16 residues. Germline values: CDR1 SGHRS, CDR2 YFSETQ. The J segment lost 4 bases and the V segment lost 5 bases, leaving 9 bases of the junction unmatched. The CDR3 reads CASSYQGLAATGELFF. The CDR3 DNA sequence: TGCGCCAGCAGTTACCAGGGACTAGCAGCCACCGGGGAGCTGTTTTTT.

This clonotype was detected many times. This chain joins TRBV5-1 and TRBJ2-6; no clear D gene. The CDR3 length is 14 residues. Germline V gives CDR1 SGHRS, CDR2 YFSETQ. The V gene lost 0 bases and the J gene lost 3 bases, with 4 bases spanning the gap. CDR3 loop: CASSLALGANVLTF. CDR3 bases: TGCGCCAGCAGCTTGGCCCTTGGGGCCAACGTCCTGACTTTC. Supplemented by reference TRBV5-1 and TRBJ2-6, the full variable domain reads KAGVTQTPRYLIKTRGQQVTLSCSPISGHRSVSWYQQTPGQGLQFLFEYFSETQRNKGNFPGRFSGRQFSNSRSEMNVSTLELGDSALYLCASSLALGANVLTFGAGSRLTVL.

There are many counts of this clonotype. The DNA is left out, because the CDR3 cannot be placed on it with certainty; the CDR3 is given as TCRdb lists it. The rearrangement links TRBV28 to TRBJ2-1; whether TRBD1, the table's D call, matches the DNA was not checked. Germline CDR1 MDHEN, CDR2 SYDVKM. With termini counted, the CDR3 has 15 amino acids. CDR3 protein: CASSLRWGGGSSAFF.

By share of the sample, this clonotype is medium-sized. The CDR3 here is CASSAQGNSNQPQHF. The CDR3 DNA follows: TGTGCCAGCAGCGCACAGGGAAATAGCAATCAGCCCCAGCATTTT. The gene calls are TRBV12-3 or TRBV12-4 and TRBJ1-5, with D possibly TRBD1 on 6 matching bases. With 6 bases removed from V and 0 bases from J, the gap between germline ends came to 12 bases. CDR3 length: 15 amino acids.

This clonotype has ten or more counts. The genes are TRBV28 and TRBJ2-6; 8 nucleotides agree with TRBD1. V lost 5 bases to trimming and J lost 3 bases; unmatched junction nucleotides: 12. Germline V gene data show CDR1 as MDHEN and CDR2 as SYDVKM. The CDR3 runs to 18 residues. CDR3 in amino acids: CASSAVDRVKGGANVLTF. As DNA, the CDR3 is TGTGCCAGCAGTGCCGTGGACAGGGTAAAGGGTGGGGCCAACGTCCTGACTTTC.

This clonotype showed up many times. The J gene is TRBJ1-1, the V gene TRBV25-1, with D possibly matching TRBD1 (6 bases). The CDR3 is made up of 13 amino acids. CDR1 and CDR2 (germline): MGHDK, SYGVNS. Trimming shortened V by 10 bases and J by 3 bases, and 15 bases separated the two germline ends. CDR3 region: CATPGGGYTEAFF. The CDR3 region has the DNA TGTGCCACCCCGGGAGGGGGATACACTGAAGCTTTCTTT.

This clonotype was observed many times. J is TRBJ1-5 and V is TRBV20-1, with D hard to call. The CDR3 is 16 residues long. Per germline, CDR1 DFQATT and CDR2 SNEGSKA (reference sequence). Trimming cost V 6 bases and J 0 bases, with 18 bases left between them. The CDR3, as DNA: TGCAGTGCCCCCCTCCTAGGCGGGAATAGCAATCAGCCCCAGCATTTT. It encodes CSAPLLGGNSNQPQHF.

Ten or more counts support this clonotype. The V and J genes are TRBV20-1 and TRBJ2-5; the D call may be TRBD1 or TRBD2 (6 bases each). This CDR3 has 14 residues. Germline V gene lookup returns CDR1 DFQATT and CDR2 SNEGSKA (reference sequence). Trimming removed 6 bases at V and 4 bases at J, with 18 bases between. CDR3 residues: CSAPRRGKGETQYF. DNA for the CDR3: TGCAGTGCCCCCAGGAGGGGGAAGGGAGAGACCCAGTACTTC.

This clonotype came up many times. The gene calls are TRBV3-1 and TRBJ2-1; 12 bases are a match to TRBD2. Germline CDR1 reads LGHDT; CDR2 reads YNNKEL (reference sequence). V lost 3 bases to trimming and J lost 4 bases; unmatched junction nucleotides: 4. The length of the CDR3 is 16 residues. The DNA for the CDR3 is TGTGCCAGCAGCCACTCGACTAGCGGGAGTTACAATGAGCAGTTCTTC. Translated: CASSHSTSGSYNEQFF.

This rearrangement joins TRBV20-1 to TRBJ2-2; tentatively, D is TRBD1 (6 bases). The CDR3 extends over 14 amino acids. The V gene's germline CDR1 is DFQATT and CDR2 SNEGSKA (reference sequence). V lost 0 bases and J lost 5, with 10 bases in between. The CDR3 DNA reads as TGCAGTGCTAGAGATCAGGGGAGAACCGGGGAGCTGTTTTTT. Its translation is CSARDQGRTGELFF.

This clonotype has just a few counts. This rearrangement joins TRBV29-1 to TRBJ1-5; possible D gene TRBD1, 5 bases. This CDR3 region has 13 residues. V was shortened by 4 bases and J by 7 bases, with 14 bases between the two germline ends. Germline CDR1 SQVTM, CDR2 ANQGSEA. The CDR3, as DNA: TGCAGCGTTGGGGGGGGAGTTGGCCAGCCCCAGCATTTT. Its protein is CSVGGGVGQPQHF. The whole variable domain, remainder taken from reference TRBV29-1 and TRBJ1-5, is SAVISQKPSRDICQRGTSLTIQCQVDSQVTMMFWYRQQPGQSLTLIATANQGSEATYESGFVIDKFPISRPNLTFSTLTVSNMSPEDSSIYLCSVGGGVGQPQHFGDGTRLSIL.

Many counts were recorded for this clonotype. The gene calls are TRBV19 and TRBJ2-2; 8 bases fit TRBD2. The germline CDR1 and CDR2 sequences are LNHDA and SQIVND (reference sequence). The CDR3 runs to 14 residues. V shed 7 bases and J 5 bases; nucleotides not matched to a gene: 6. The CDR3 region is CASMMSGGTGELFF. CDR3 sequence (DNA): TGTGCCAGTATGATGTCGGGAGGGACCGGGGAGCTGTTTTTT.

This clonotype was seen many times. The V gene is TRBV28, the J gene TRBJ1-5, with 7 bases matching TRBD1. This CDR3 comprises 17 residues. V gave up 6 bases and J gave up 2 bases; unmatched junction bases: 13. Germline-derived CDR1 and CDR2 are MDHEN and SYDVKM. DNA of the CDR3: TGTGCCAGCAGCCAAGACAGGGTCTTGGTTGGCAATCAGCCCCAGCATTTT. Amino acids: CASSQDRVLVGNQPQHF. The whole variable domain, filled in from reference TRBV28 and TRBJ1-5, reads DVKVTQSSRYLVKRTGEKVFLECVQDMDHENMFWYRQDPGLGLRLIYFSYDVKMKEKGDIPEGYSVSREKKERFSLILESASTNQTSMYLCASSQDRVLVGNQPQHFGDGTRLSIL.

This clonotype was counted at least ten times. The chain links TRBV18 to TRBJ1-5, with unresolved D. Germline CDR1 and CDR2: KGHSH and LQKENI. Trimming took off 3 bases at V and 2 bases at J, with 11 bases between the two ends. This CDR3 region has 15 residues. CDR3 bases: TGTGCCAGCTCACCTCCGACTCAAGGCAATCAGCCCCAGCATTTT. Translating it yields CASSPPTQGNQPQHF.

The rearrangement uses TRBV12-3 or TRBV12-4 and TRBJ2-3; a possible D gene is TRBD1 (5 bases). Trimming removed 5 bases at V and 2 bases at J, with 11 bases between. The CDR3 covers 14 residues. The CDR3 loop is CASSQGRITDTQYF. The CDR3 coding sequence is TGTGCCAGCAGTCAGGGTAGGATCACAGATACGCAGTATTTT.

Within the sample, this clonotype is medium-sized. The chain combines TRBV12-3 or TRBV12-4 with TRBJ2-1; the match to TRBD2 covers 10 bases. Trimming cost V 5 bases and J 5 bases; bases outside gene matches: 9. CDR3 length: 16 residues. The CDR3 protein is CASSPPFGLADNEQFF. CDR3 sequence (DNA): TGTGCCAGCAGTCCCCCGTTTGGACTAGCGGACAATGAGCAGTTCTTC.